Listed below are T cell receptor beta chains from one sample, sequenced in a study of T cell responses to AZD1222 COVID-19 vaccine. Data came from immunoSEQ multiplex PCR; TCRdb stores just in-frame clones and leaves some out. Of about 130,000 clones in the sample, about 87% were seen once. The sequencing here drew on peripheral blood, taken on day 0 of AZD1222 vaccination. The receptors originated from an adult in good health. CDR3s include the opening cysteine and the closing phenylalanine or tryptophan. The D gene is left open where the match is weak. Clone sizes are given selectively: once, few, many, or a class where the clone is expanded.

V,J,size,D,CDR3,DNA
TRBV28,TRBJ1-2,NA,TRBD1,CASRLTGGLVLEYGYTF,TGTGCCAGCAGGCTGACAGGGGGCTTGGTCCTGGAGTATGGCTACACCTTC
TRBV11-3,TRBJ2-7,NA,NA,CASSLGDTTYEQYF,TGTGCCAGCAGCTTAGGGGACACAACCTACGAGCAGTACTTC
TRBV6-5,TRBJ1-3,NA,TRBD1,CASLQGASGNTIYF,TGTGCCAGCCTACAGGGGGCCTCTGGAAACACCATATATTTT
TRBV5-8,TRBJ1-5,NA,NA,CASSLALTGKSNQPQHF,TGTGCCAGCAGCTTGGCCCTTACAGGGAAGAGCAATCAGCCCCAGCATTTT
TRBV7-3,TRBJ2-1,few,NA,CASSLTPGAGLNNEQFF,TGTGCCAGCAGCTTAACCCCCGGGGCAGGCCTTAACAATGAGCAGTTCTTC
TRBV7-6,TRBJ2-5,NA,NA,CASSPVLGGRETQYF,TGTGCCAGCAGCCCCGTTCTTGGGGGGCGGGAGACCCAGTACTTC
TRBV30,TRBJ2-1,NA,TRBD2,CAWSLTSGPYNEQFF,TGTGCCTGGAGCCTAACTAGCGGCCCCTACAATGAGCAGTTCTTC
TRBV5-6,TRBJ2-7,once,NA,CASSPQDRYDEQYF,TGTGCCAGCAGCCCACAAGACAGGTACGACGAGCAGTACTTC
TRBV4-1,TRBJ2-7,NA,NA,CASSQIGRTYEQYF,TGCGCCAGCAGCCAAATCGGAAGAACCTACGAGCAGTACTTC
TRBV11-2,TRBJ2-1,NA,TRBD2,CASSLGMSSGSRYEQFF,TGTGCCAGCAGCTTAGGGATGTCGAGCGGGAGTAGATATGAGCAGTTCTTC
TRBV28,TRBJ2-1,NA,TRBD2,CASTDSGRRYNEQFF,TGTGCCAGCACCGATAGCGGGAGGAGATACAATGAGCAGTTCTTC
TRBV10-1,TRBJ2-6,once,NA,CASSDSRASGANVLTF,TGCGCCAGCAGTGATTCCCGTGCCTCTGGGGCCAACGTCCTGACTTTC
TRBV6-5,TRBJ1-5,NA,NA,CASFAGTFNQPQHF,TGTGCCAGCTTCGCCGGGACATTTAATCAGCCCCAGCATTTT
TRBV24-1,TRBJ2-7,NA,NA,CATSVVPRETYEQYF,TGTGCCACCAGTGTCGTACCCCGGGAGACCTACGAGCAGTACTTC
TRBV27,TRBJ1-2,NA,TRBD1,CASRPNRGQDYGYTF,TGTGCCAGCCGTCCAAACAGGGGGCAGGACTATGGCTACACCTTC
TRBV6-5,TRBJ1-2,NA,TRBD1,CASSYVGRQGAFGYTF,TGTGCCAGCAGTTATGTGGGTCGACAGGGGGCGTTTGGCTACACCTTC
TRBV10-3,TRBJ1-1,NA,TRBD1,CAISGQQNTEAFF,TGTGCCATATCGGGACAGCAGAACACTGAAGCTTTCTTT
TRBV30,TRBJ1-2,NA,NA,CAWSVLRGEGYTF,TGTGCCTGGAGTGTTCTCCGGGGCGAGGGCTACACCTTC
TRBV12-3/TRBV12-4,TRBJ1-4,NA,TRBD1,CASSRDSEKLFF,TGTGCCAGCAGTAGGGACAGTGAAAAACTGTTTTTT
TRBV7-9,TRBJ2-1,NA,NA,CASSSLGAYNEQFF,TGTGCCAGCAGCTCCCTAGGTGCCTACAATGAGCAGTTCTTC
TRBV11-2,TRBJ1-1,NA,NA,CASMRTGGAFF,TGTGCCAGCATGCGGACCGGAGGGGCTTTCTTT
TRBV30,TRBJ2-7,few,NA,CAWNVRAYEQYF,TGTGCCTGGAACGTCAGGGCCTACGAGCAGTACTTC
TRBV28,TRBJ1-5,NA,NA,CASRDDGNQPQHF,TGTGCCAGCAGAGACGACGGGAATCAGCCCCAGCATTTT
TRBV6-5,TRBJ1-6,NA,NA,CATQSARSPLHF,TGTGCCACTCAATCGGCAAGATCACCCCTCCACTTT
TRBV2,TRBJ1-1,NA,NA,CASNSQGRLNTEAFF,TGTGCCAGCAACTCACAGGGCCGTTTGAACACTGAAGCTTTCTTT
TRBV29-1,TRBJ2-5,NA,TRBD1,CSVSSTGGYQETQYF,TGCAGCGTTTCCTCGACAGGGGGCTATCAAGAGACCCAGTACTTC
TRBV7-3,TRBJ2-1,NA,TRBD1,CASSFSYRGRGEQFF,TGTGCCAGCAGCTTTTCTTACAGGGGCAGGGGTGAGCAGTTCTTC
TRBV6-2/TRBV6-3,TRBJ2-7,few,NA,CASSYLRGQGYDKKLHEQYF,TGTGCCAGCAGTTACCTTCGGGGGCAAGGCTATGACAAAAAGCTCCACGAGCAGTACTTC
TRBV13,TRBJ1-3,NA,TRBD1,CASSAGQGSSGNTIYF,TGTGCCAGCAGCGCCGGACAGGGGAGTTCTGGAAACACCATATATTTT
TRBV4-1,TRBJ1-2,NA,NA,CASSQGTTANYGYTF,TGCGCCAGCAGCCAAGGGACGACGGCTAACTATGGCTACACCTTC
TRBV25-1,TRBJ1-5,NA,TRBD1,CASSGTGVQPQHF,TGTGCCAGCAGTGGGACAGGGGTTCAGCCCCAGCATTTT
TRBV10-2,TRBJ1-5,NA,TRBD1,CASSLQGDSNQPQHF,TGCGCCAGCAGTCTTCAGGGGGATAGCAATCAGCCCCAGCATTTT
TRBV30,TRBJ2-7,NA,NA,CAWTSARLEQYF,TGTGCCTGGACTAGCGCTCGTCTGGAGCAGTACTTC
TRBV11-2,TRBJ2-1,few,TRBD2,CASSLIAGASGRAENEQFF,TGTGCCAGCAGCCTTATCGCGGGGGCTAGCGGGAGGGCCGAGAATGAGCAGTTCTTC
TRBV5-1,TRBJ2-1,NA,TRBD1,CASTPGQGGTEQFF,TGCGCCAGCACCCCAGGACAGGGAGGCACTGAGCAGTTCTTC
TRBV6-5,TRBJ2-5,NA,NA,CASSFLGAQETQYF,TGTGCCAGCAGTTTTCTGGGGGCCCAAGAGACCCAGTACTTC
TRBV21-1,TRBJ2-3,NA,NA,CASSRWDRDTDTQYF,TGTGCCAGCAGCAGATGGGACAGGGACACAGATACGCAGTATTTT
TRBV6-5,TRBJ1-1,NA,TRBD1,CASGRQGADEAFF,TGTGCCAGCGGACGACAGGGGGCGGATGAAGCTTTCTTT
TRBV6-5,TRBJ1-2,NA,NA,CASAWADAYGYTF,TGTGCCAGCGCCTGGGCAGACGCCTATGGCTACACCTTC
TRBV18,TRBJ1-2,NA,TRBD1,CASSPGTGQDYGYTF,TGTGCCAGCTCACCAGGGACAGGTCAAGACTATGGCTACACCTTC
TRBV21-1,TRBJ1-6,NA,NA,CASSKWGDREFYNSPLHF,TGTGCCAGCAGCAAATGGGGTGACAGGGAATTCTATAATTCACCCCTCCACTTT
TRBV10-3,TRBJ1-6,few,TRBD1,CAIRTQGNNSPLHF,TGTGCCATCAGAACACAGGGGAACAATTCACCCCTCCACTTT
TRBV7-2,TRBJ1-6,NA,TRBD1,CASSFDQGGAGSPLHF,TGTGCCAGCAGCTTCGACCAGGGGGGGGCCGGTTCACCCCTCCACTTT
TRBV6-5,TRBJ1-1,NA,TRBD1,CASSPGQGTNTEAFF,TGTGCCAGCAGCCCGGGACAGGGGACGAACACTGAAGCTTTCTTT
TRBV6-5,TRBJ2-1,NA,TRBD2,CASTPTSGREQFF,TGTGCCAGCACCCCGACTAGCGGGAGAGAGCAGTTCTTC
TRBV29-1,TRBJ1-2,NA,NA,CSVEKVGGRGYTF,TGCAGCGTTGAAAAGGTCGGAGGGAGAGGCTACACCTTC
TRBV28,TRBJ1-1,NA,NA,CASSLGQLNTEAFF,TGTGCCAGCAGTTTAGGACAGCTGAACACTGAAGCTTTCTTT
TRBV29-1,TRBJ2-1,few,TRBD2,CSVSGSSSYNEQFF,TGCAGCGTTAGCGGGAGTAGCTCCTACAATGAGCAGTTCTTC
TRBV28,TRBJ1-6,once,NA,CASSPFQEGAGSPLHF,TGTGCCAGCAGTCCATTCCAGGAGGGCGCAGGTTCACCCCTCCACTTT
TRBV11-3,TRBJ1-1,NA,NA,CASSQAAGNTEAFF,TGTGCCAGCAGCCAGGCGGCAGGGAATACTGAAGCTTTCTTT
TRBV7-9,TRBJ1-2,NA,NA,CASSLSPAEYGYTF,TGTGCCAGCAGCCTATCACCGGCGGAATATGGCTACACCTTC
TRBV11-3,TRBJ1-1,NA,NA,CASSLDRIGWTEAFF,TGTGCCAGCAGCTTAGATCGGATAGGGTGGACTGAAGCTTTCTTT
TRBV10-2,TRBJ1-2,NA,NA,CASTGQPRYGYTF,TGCGCCAGCACGGGGCAGCCAAGATATGGCTACACCTTC
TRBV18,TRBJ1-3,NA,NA,CASSPGNTIYF,TGTGCCAGCTCACCCGGAAACACCATATATTTT
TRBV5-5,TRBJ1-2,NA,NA,CASSTYRVIGDYGYTF,TGTGCCAGCAGCACCTACAGGGTAATTGGTGACTATGGCTACACCTTC
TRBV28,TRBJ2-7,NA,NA,CASSLTNYEQYF,TGTGCCAGCAGTCTGACTAACTACGAGCAGTACTTC
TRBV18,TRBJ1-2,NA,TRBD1,CASSPLAGTGYYGYTF,TGTGCCAGCTCACCCCTCGCTGGGACAGGGTACTATGGCTACACCTTC
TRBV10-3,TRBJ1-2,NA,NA,CAISESDSDNYGYTF,TGTGCCATCAGTGAGTCGGACAGCGACAACTATGGCTACACCTTC
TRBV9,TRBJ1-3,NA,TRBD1,CASSVQGGYGNTIYF,TGTGCCAGCAGCGTACAGGGGGGATACGGAAACACCATATATTTT